This T cell receptor beta chain stems from a study of cytomegalovirus exposure and HLA in healthy donors. The study's findings and limits: Cytomegalovirus association was listed for 164 TCR beta chains. Diagnosis of cytomegalovirus status made by the classifier reportedly showed high specificity and sensitivity. Across donors, most TCRs were seen rarely, yet some public ones were widespread.

Using immunoSEQ multiplex PCR, the repertoire was profiled, and TCRdb retains in-frame clones only, with some absent. The data contain roughly 59,000 clones, 85% to 95% of them seen just once; the ten biggest clones take up roughly 5%. A word on this clone: Its antigen remains unknown.

Per the germline V gene, CDR1 is SGHVT and CDR2 is SQSDAQ. The CDR3 spans 17 residues. The V gene lost 2 bases and the J gene lost 0 bases, with 14 bases spanning the gap. The sequence was obtained from a man aged 18 to 29 in good health and CMV-seropositive. Specimen: PBMCs. This chain connects TRBV7-4 to TRBJ1-3; no definite D call. CDR3 loop: CASSLTKVSISGNTIYF. The CDR3 DNA is TGTGCCAGCAGCTTAACTAAAGTAAGTATCTCTGGAAACACCATATATTTT.